This T cell receptor (beta chain) emerged from a study of CD8 T cells in Susac syndrome. Reverse transcription of roughly 0.5 to 1 ug RNA was carried out with random hexamers. TCRdb redid the calling of the immunoSEQ multiplex PCR reads with MiXCR, one entry per CDR3 protein. This table holds fewer than 350,000 distinct CDR3 sequences, around 85% found once. Germline V gene lookup returns CDR1 MNHEY and CDR2 SVGAGI. The CDR3 contains 13 residues. V lost 7 bases and J lost 4, with 13 bases in between. Specimen: CD8+ T cells from PBMCs. The clonotype was recovered from a human donor with multiple sclerosis. J is TRBJ1-1 and V is TRBV6-5; D might be TRBD1 (5 bases). The CDR3 DNA is TGTGCCAGCACCCACGGGGCTGGCACTGAAGCTTTCTTT. It codes for CASTHGAGTEAFF.